This TCR beta chain comes out of a study of human T cells and chemical hapten exposure. Overall study context: Throughout a study of about 24 weeks, patients underwent weekly scalp administration of diphenylcyclopropenone doses.

Trimming cost V 5 bases and J 5 bases; bases outside gene matches: 12. This CDR3 is 18 amino acids long. Germline CDR1 MNHEY, CDR2 SMNVEV (reference sequence). In TCRdb, the RACE reads were re-called with MiXCR into one record per CDR3 protein. The data show 60,000 to 70,000 distinct CDR3 sequences, approximately 11% seen once. This clonotype was seen ten or more times. Documented time point: pre-sensitization, week 0. Treatment in this sample: therapeutic diphenylcyclopropenone sensitization with weekly scalp DPC. Every patch test was put on after a blood sample was taken. This TCR was sampled from a woman in her fifties or sixties with alopecia areata. Some clones in this sample may be carry-over from other donors' samples. This chain joins TRBV27 and TRBJ2-1; 13 positions match TRBD2. The sample here was whole blood, taken in connection with sensitization to the hapten diphenylcyclopropenone (DPC). Here the CDR3 reads CASSPWTSGGLKDNEQFF. The CDR3 DNA sequence: TGTGCCAGCAGTCCGTGGACTAGCGGGGGCCTCAAGGACAATGAGCAGTTCTTC.